The text below deals with one T cell receptor beta chain. Its antigen remains undetermined. No base quality information exists; no much larger clone differs at one position. This entry is derived from a study of identifying expanded T cells in peripheral blood (dated by TCRdb to about 2019). In terms of the full investigation: Technical replicates were generated by sequencing separate aliquots of the same genomic DNA pool, and four replicates were compared pairwise. The full study reports these points: Variance in clone template counts between approximately two-week samples significantly increased with total template count across all healthy donors. It was expected by the authors that biological variance in healthy repertoires might increase further over much longer intervals, such as months to years. Between technical replicates the binomial model flagged 1 to 1.5 differentially abundant clones, whereas over about 2 weeks the binomial model flagged about 15 and over approximately 4 weeks 19 to 20. The beta-binomial model significantly reduced the number of clones called differentially abundant and the false-positive rate across all healthy-donor time intervals.

No immune events such as infections were documented for the healthy donors during the collection period. Time-dependent variance in a beta-binomial model of T-cell clone differential abundance was calibrated using healthy-donor blood repertoires as a training cohort. The training cohort was composed of roughly ten healthy donors, 3 female and 7 male. On average the donors were approximately 42 years old, and their ages spanned about 25 to 64 years. Obtained from a commercial supplier, whole blood was collected from each healthy donor at three time points set about two weeks apart. For immunosequencing, genomic DNA was extracted from whole blood that had not been sorted. The immunoSEQ Assay, which uses bias-controlled multiplex PCR amplification of genomic DNA, was used to profile TCRbeta CDR3 regions. On the authors' methods: To quantify the absolute abundance of each unique TCRbeta CDR3 region, the sequences were collapsed and filtered. Differential abundance was tested with two models: a binomial (Fisher-equivalent) model and a beta-binomial model that adds time-dependent variance fitted from healthy donors. Clones with fewer than 5 combined templates were removed, and a clone was called differentially abundant if the clone's Benjamini-Hochberg FDR was below 0.01. In the beta-binomial model, variance was expressed as a function of the total template count across the two samples, in the form v = (b*log(k)+a)^2. TCRdb obtained this table from immuneACCESS and retained in-frame rearrangements with V and J assigned. These tables miss some clones; where compared with another copy, unresolved V genes account for less than half of the shortfall, and the remainder is unexplained. Clonal size and the V and J genes are those of that table, whereas D and trimming came from the DNA. In all, the sample holds around 100,000 clones, and around nine tenths of those were seen once. The ten largest account for 16% of the sample.

Ends trimmed: V by 5 bases, J by 8 bases; bases unmatched to a gene: 14. For CDR1 and CDR2, the germline V gene (reference sequence) lists GTSNPN and SVGIG. The CDR3 runs 15 amino acids, cysteine and phenylalanine included. The kept DNA is CDR3 alone, 45 bases in frame from the first base. The sequencing sample was made of blood. This receptor chain uses TRBV30 and TRBJ1-4; a stretch of 7 junction bases matches TRBD1. This receptor was taken from a person between 18 and 75 years old in good health. The CDR3 amino acid sequence is: CAWPRGTLLGEKLFF. DNA sequence: TGTGCCTGGCCCAGGGGGACCCTTCTGGGAGAAAAACTGTTTTTT.